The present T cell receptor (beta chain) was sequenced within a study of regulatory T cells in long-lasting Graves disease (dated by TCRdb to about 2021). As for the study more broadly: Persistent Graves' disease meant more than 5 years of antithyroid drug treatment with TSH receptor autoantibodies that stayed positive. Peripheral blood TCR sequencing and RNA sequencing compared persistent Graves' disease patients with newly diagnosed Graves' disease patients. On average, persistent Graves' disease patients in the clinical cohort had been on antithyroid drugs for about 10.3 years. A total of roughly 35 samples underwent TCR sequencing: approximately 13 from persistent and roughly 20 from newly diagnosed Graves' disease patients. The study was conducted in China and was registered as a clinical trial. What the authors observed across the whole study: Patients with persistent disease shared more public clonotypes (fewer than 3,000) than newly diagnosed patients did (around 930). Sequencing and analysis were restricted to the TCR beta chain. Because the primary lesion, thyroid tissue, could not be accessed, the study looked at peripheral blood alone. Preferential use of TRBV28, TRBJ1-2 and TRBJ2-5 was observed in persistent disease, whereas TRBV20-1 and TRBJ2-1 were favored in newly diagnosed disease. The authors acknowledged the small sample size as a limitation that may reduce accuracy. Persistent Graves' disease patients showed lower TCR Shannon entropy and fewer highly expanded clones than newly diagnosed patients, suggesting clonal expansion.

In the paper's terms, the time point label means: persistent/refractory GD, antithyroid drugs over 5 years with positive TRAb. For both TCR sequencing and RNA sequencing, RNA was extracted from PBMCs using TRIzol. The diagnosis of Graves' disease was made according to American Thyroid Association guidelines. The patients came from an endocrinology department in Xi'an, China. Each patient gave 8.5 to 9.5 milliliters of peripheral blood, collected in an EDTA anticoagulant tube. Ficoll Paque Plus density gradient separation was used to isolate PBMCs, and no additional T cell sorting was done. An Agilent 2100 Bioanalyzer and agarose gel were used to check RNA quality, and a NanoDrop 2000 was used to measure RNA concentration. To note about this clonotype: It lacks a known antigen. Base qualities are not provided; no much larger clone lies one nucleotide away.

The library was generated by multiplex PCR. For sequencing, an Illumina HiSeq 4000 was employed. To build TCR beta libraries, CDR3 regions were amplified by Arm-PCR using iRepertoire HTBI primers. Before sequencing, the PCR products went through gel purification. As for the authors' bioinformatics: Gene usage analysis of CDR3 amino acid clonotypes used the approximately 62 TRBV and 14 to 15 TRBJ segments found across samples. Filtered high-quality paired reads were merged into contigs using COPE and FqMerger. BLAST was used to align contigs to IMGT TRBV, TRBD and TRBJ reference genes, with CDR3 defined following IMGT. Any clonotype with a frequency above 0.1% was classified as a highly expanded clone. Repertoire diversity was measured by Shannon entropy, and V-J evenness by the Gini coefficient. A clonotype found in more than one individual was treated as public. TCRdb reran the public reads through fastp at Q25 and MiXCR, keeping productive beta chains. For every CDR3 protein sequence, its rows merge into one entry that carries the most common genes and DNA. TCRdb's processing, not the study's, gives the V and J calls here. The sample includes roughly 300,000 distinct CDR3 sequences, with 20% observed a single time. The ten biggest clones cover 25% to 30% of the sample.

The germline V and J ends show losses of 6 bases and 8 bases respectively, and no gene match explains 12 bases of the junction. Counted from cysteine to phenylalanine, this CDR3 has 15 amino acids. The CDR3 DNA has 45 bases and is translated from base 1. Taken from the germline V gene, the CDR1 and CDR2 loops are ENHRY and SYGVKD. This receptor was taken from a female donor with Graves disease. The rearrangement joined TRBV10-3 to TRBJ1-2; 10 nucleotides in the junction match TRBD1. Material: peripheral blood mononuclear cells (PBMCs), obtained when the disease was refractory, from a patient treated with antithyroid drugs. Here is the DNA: TGTGCCATCAGGAAGACAGGGGGCCAACTAGACGGCTACACCTTC. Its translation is CAIRKTGGQLDGYTF.